This entry lists 22 T cell receptor beta chains sequenced from one sample in a study of CD8 T cells in Susac syndrome. cDNA came from roughly 0.53 to 1 ug RNA primed by random hexamers. TCRdb itself ran the immunoSEQ multiplex PCR reads through MiXCR, one entry per CDR3 protein. The profile shows 20,000 or so distinct CDR3 sequences, 85% to 95% of them singletons. Sequencing used CD8+ T cells from PBMCs. These receptors were collected from a human donor in good health.

The rearrangement links TRBV4-1 to TRBJ2-1; 7 bases are a match to TRBD2. Per germline, CDR1 MGHRA and CDR2 YSYEKL. Trimming removed 0 bases from V and 15 bases from J; junction bases left unmatched: 11. The CDR3 spans 14 residues. The CDR3 DNA reads TGCGCCAGCAGCCAAGATCGCGGGAGAGGGGAGTGGTTCTTC. This encodes CASSQDRGRGEWFF.

V is TRBV13 and J is TRBJ1-5; possibly TRBD1 for D (6 bases). With 3 bases removed from V and 9 bases from J, the gap between germline ends came to 15 bases. Germline V gives CDR1 PRHDT, CDR2 FYEKMQ (reference sequence). This CDR3 has 14 residues. The CDR3 loop is CASSLGRGGWPQHF. CDR3 nucleotide sequence: TGTGCCAGCAGCTTGGGCAGGGGAGGTTGGCCCCAGCATTTT.

The chain uses TRBV28 and TRBJ1-5; 7 bases fit TRBD1. The CDR3 is 15 residues long. Germline trimming cut 6 bases from V and 3 bases from J; bases unmatched to any gene: 8. Germline CDR1 and CDR2: MDHEN and SYDVKM. The DNA for the CDR3 is TGTGCCAGCAGCCATGACAGGGAGACCAATCAGCCCCAGCATTTT. This gives the protein CASSHDRETNQPQHF.

This chain connects TRBV19 to TRBJ2-2; 8 bases line up with TRBD2. The trim removed 7 bases at V and 1 base at J, leaving 11 bases unmatched. Germline CDR1 and CDR2: LNHDA and SQIVND (reference sequence). CDR3 size: 17 residues. The CDR3 DNA sequence: TGTGCCAGTACCAAAGAACCGGGACTAGAGAACACCGGGGAGCTGTTTTTT. This gives the protein CASTKEPGLENTGELFF.

The chain recombines TRBV6-1 with TRBJ2-3, with 8 bases lining up with TRBD2. The CDR3 covers 17 residues. Germline trimming cut 2 bases from V and 2 bases from J; bases unmatched to any gene: 9. The germline gives CDR1 MNHNS, CDR2 SASEGT. CDR3 in amino acids: CASSEKYEAGATDTQYF. The CDR3 nucleotides read TGTGCCAGCAGTGAAAAGTACGAAGCGGGAGCCACAGATACGCAGTATTTT.

V gene TRBV3-1 combines with J gene TRBJ2-5; D is uncertain. The V gene's germline CDR1 is LGHDT and CDR2 YNNKEL (reference sequence). The CDR3 loop spans 14 amino acids. V was clipped by 0 bases and J by 3 bases, with 8 bases between them. The CDR3 sequence is CASSQDITEETQYF. Here the CDR3 DNA reads TGTGCCAGCAGCCAAGATATTACTGAAGAGACCCAGTACTTC.

The chain has TRBV7-2 and TRBJ2-4, with 7 bases matching TRBD2. The trim removed 1 base at V and 3 bases at J, leaving 3 bases unmatched. Germline CDR1 and CDR2: SGHTA and FQGNSA. The CDR3 covers 15 residues. In DNA, the CDR3 is TGTGCCAGCAGCTTAGGAGCGGGACTCAAAAACATTCAGTACTTC. Translating it yields CASSLGAGLKNIQYF.

The chain couples TRBV12-3 or TRBV12-4 to TRBJ2-3; a weak D match, TRBD2 (6 bases). The CDR3 loop spans 15 amino acids. V lost 7 bases and J 2 bases, leaving 16 bases between the germline ends. The DNA for the CDR3 is TGTGCCAGCACCCCCGTTGCGGGGTTCACAGATACGCAGTATTTT. Amino acid sequence: CASTPVAGFTDTQYF.

The chain combines TRBV7-9 with TRBJ2-1; 7 positions match TRBD2. J was trimmed by 4 bases and V by 3 bases; bases with no gene match: 9. The V gene's germline CDR1 is SEHNR and CDR2 FQNEAQ (reference sequence). The CDR3 is 16 amino acids. CDR3 DNA: TGTGCCAGCAGCTTTTCCCCGGGAGGACCTTACAATGAGCAGTTCTTC. Translation gives CASSFSPGGPYNEQFF.

The CDR3 sequence: CATTAEPYNEQFF. The CDR3 DNA follows: TGTGCCACCACCGCGGAGCCCTACAATGAGCAGTTCTTC. The chain has TRBV24-1 and TRBJ2-1; D not resolved. Germline CDR1 and CDR2: KGHDR and SFDVKD. V lost 8 bases and J 2 bases, leaving 9 bases between the germline ends. The CDR3 runs 13 residues.

The V and J genes are TRBV7-9 and TRBJ1-2; TRBD1 matches 8 bases. The V segment lost 5 bases and the J segment 4 bases; nucleotides outside the gene matches: 6. The CDR3 contains 14 residues. Germline lookup yields CDR1 SEHNR and CDR2 FQNEAQ (reference sequence). The CDR3 reads CASSQTGAIYGYTF. CDR3 DNA sequence: TGTGCCAGCAGCCAGACAGGGGCGATCTATGGCTACACCTTC.

In its sample, this clonotype was seen a few times. The rearrangement joins TRBV24-1 to TRBJ2-2; TRBD2 agrees at 11 bases. This CDR3 is built from 14 residues. The junction had 6 bases not matched to a gene; V was cut back by 9 bases and J by 7 bases. CDR1 and CDR2 (germline): KGHDR, SFDVKD. The CDR3, as DNA: TGTGCCACCTTAGCGGGAGGGCCGGACGGGGAGCTGTTTTTT. It encodes CATLAGGPDGELFF.

The chain carries TRBV5-4 and TRBJ2-1; perhaps TRBD2 as D (6 bases). Trimming cost V 4 bases and J 4 bases, with 9 bases left between them. Germline loops: CDR1 SGHNT, CDR2 YYREEE (reference sequence). This CDR3 is 13 amino acids long. This CDR3 is CASSRDLYNEQFF. The CDR3 DNA follows: TGTGCCAGCAGCCGGGACTTGTACAATGAGCAGTTCTTC.

This chain uses TRBV11-1 with TRBJ2-1, with TRBD2 matching 8 bases. Germline trimming cut 3 bases from V and 8 bases from J; bases unmatched to any gene: 27. The CDR3 runs 21 residues. CDR1 is SGHAT and CDR2 is FQDESV in the germline V gene (reference sequence). CDR3 region: CASSFISPRLQTSGNSYEQFF. CDR3 nucleotides: TGTGCCAGCAGCTTTATCTCACCGAGGCTCCAAACTAGCGGCAACAGCTATGAGCAGTTCTTC.

J is TRBJ2-4 and V is TRBV28; D gene ambiguous. Germline V gene lookup returns CDR1 MDHEN and CDR2 SYDVKM. The CDR3 loop spans 15 amino acids. Trimming took off 5 bases at V and 0 bases at J, with 11 bases between the two ends. DNA of the CDR3: TGTGCCAGCAGTCCCGACCGGCTAGCCAAAAACATTCAGTACTTC. Translating it yields CASSPDRLAKNIQYF.

This sequence joins TRBV27 and TRBJ2-3; 7 nucleotides agree with TRBD2. This CDR3 spans 15 amino acids. J was trimmed by 5 bases and V by 3 bases; bases with no gene match: 8. Germline CDR1 MNHEY, CDR2 SMNVEV (reference sequence). The CDR3 region has the DNA TGTGCCAGCAGTTTTACGCGGGAGCGCGGAGATACGCAGTATTTT. This translates into CASSFTRERGDTQYF.

The chain employs TRBV7-8 and TRBJ2-3; TRBD1 is a possible D gene (6 bases). The CDR3 contains 12 residues. The germline CDR1 and CDR2 sequences are SGHVS and FQNEAQ. Trimming removed 5 bases from V and 11 bases from J, with 14 bases in between. CDR3 DNA: TGTGCCAGCAGCCAGGGGTCGGATGAGCAGTATTTT. As protein: CASSQGSDEQYF.

The chain links TRBV9 to TRBJ1-1, with D hard to call. The CDR3 covers 12 residues. The V gene lost 4 bases and the J gene lost 3 bases, with 7 bases spanning the gap. Germline V lookup: CDR1 SGDLS, CDR2 YYNGEE. CDR3 region: CASSPEDTEAFF. CDR3 bases: TGTGCCAGCAGCCCAGAGGACACTGAAGCTTTCTTT.

This sequence joins TRBV28 and TRBJ2-2; D not resolved. CDR1 MDHEN and CDR2 SYDVKM come from the germline V gene. V was clipped by 4 bases and J by 6 bases, with 6 bases between them. This CDR3 comprises 12 residues. CDR3 residues: CASSSLAGELFF. The CDR3 coding sequence is TGTGCCAGCAGTTCTTTAGCCGGGGAGCTGTTTTTT.

The chain couples TRBV5-4 to TRBJ2-3, with TRBD2 matching 10 bases. Germline V gives CDR1 SGHNT, CDR2 YYREEE (reference sequence). The V segment lost 0 bases and the J segment 0 bases; nucleotides outside the gene matches: 13. The CDR3 totals 20 residues. This CDR3 is CASSLGPASGSRLSTDTQYF. The CDR3 bases are TGTGCCAGCAGCTTGGGACCCGCTAGCGGGAGTCGGCTGAGCACAGATACGCAGTATTTT.

V and J are TRBV19 and TRBJ2-1, with D tentatively TRBD2 (6 bases). The germline gives CDR1 LNHDA, CDR2 SQIVND (reference sequence). Trimming stripped 1 base from V and 7 bases from J, with 14 bases between. The CDR3 runs to 15 residues. CDR3 coding DNA: TGTGCCAGTAGTATAGCCCCGGGAGTTCTAAATGAGCAGTTCTTC. It encodes CASSIAPGVLNEQFF. Combining the CDR3 with reference TRBV19 and TRBJ2-1 gives the whole variable domain DGGITQSPKYLFRKEGQNVTLSCEQNLNHDAMYWYRQDPGQGLRLIYYSQIVNDFQKGDIAEGYSVSREKKESFPLTVTSAQKNPTAFYLCASSIAPGVLNEQFFGPGTRLTVL.

The chain carries TRBV9 and TRBJ1-3; possibly TRBD1 for D (6 bases). The germline V gene has CDR1 SGDLS and CDR2 YYNGEE. V was pared by 0 bases and J by 4 bases, with 11 bases between. The CDR3 is 15 amino acids. This CDR3 reads CASSVEGGRGNTIYF. CDR3 nucleotides: TGTGCCAGCAGCGTAGAGGGGGGACGAGGAAACACCATATATTTT.